One sample yielded the 20 T cell receptor beta chains listed below, sequenced in a study of blood T cell repertoires in COVID-19. The table came from immunoSEQ multiplex PCR; TCRdb's copy has only in-frame clones and leaves some out. The sample yields 200,000 to 300,000 clones, around nine tenths seen once. Sample: peripheral blood. The receptors derive from a man in his thirties or forties with active or convalescent COVID-19.

The chain combines TRBV4-1 with TRBJ2-3; TRBD2 might be the D (6 bases). Germline CDR1 and CDR2: MGHRA and YSYEKL. Between the trimmed V and J ends, which lost 0 bases and 10 bases, there was a span of 20 bases. The CDR3 runs to 16 residues. The CDR3 sequence is CASSQDLGQAAGSQYF. For the CDR3, the DNA is TGCGCCAGCAGCCAAGATCTCGGCCAGGCGGCGGGGTCGCAGTATTTT.

The V gene is TRBV7-8, the J gene TRBJ1-2; 9 nucleotides agree with TRBD1. The CDR3 is 17 amino acids. Germline loops: CDR1 SGHVS, CDR2 FQNEAQ. V trimming: 5 bases; J trimming: 2 bases; junction bases outside the gene matches: 12. Here the CDR3 DNA reads TGTGCCAGCAGCACCCGAAGCTCCGGGACAGGGAACTATGGCTACACCTTC. Its protein is CASSTRSSGTGNYGYTF.

V usage is TRBV5-1 and J usage is TRBJ1-1; D remains unclear. Trimming left V 0 bases short and J 1 base short, with 7 bases between. Germline-derived CDR1 and CDR2 are SGHRS and YFSETQ. This CDR3 is built from 14 residues. The CDR3 here is CASSLVAGNTEAFF. The DNA of the CDR3 is TGCGCCAGCAGCTTGGTGGCAGGGAACACTGAAGCTTTCTTT.

In nucleotides, the CDR3 is TGTGCCAGCAGCTTAGATGTGCAGGCAACTTATGGCTACACCTTC. This gives the protein CASSLDVQATYGYTF. The gene calls are TRBV11-2 and TRBJ1-2, with D unclear. From germline, CDR1 is SGHAT and CDR2 FQNNGV. The CDR3 is 15 amino acids. Trimming took off 0 bases at V and 5 bases at J, with 13 bases between the two ends.

The V and J genes are TRBV7-9 and TRBJ1-2, with 7 positions matching TRBD1. V trimming: 1 base; J trimming: 4 bases; junction bases outside the gene matches: 9. The germline V gene has CDR1 SEHNR and CDR2 FQNEAQ (reference sequence). The CDR3 length is 16 residues. The CDR3 is CASSLDRGQAGYGYTF. CDR3 coding DNA: TGTGCCAGCAGCTTAGACCGAGGACAGGCTGGCTATGGCTACACCTTC. The full variable domain, rest sourced from reference TRBV7-9 and TRBJ1-2, is DTGVSQNPRHKITKRGQNVTFRCDPISEHNRLYWYRQTLGQGPEFLTYFQNEAQLEKSRLLSDRFSAERPKGSFSTLEIQRTEQGDSAMYLCASSLDRGQAGYGYTFGSGTRLTVV.

The gene calls are TRBV18 and TRBJ2-1; 9 bases line up with TRBD2. The CDR3 covers 16 residues. The germline V gene encodes CDR1 KGHSH and CDR2 LQKENI. V trimming: 3 bases; J trimming: 6 bases; junction bases outside the gene matches: 9. The CDR3 DNA reads TGTGCCAGCTCACCGACTCGAGCGGGGGGACTCAATGAGCAGTTCTTC. It is translated as CASSPTRAGGLNEQFF.

V is TRBV6-2 or TRBV6-3 and J is TRBJ2-1; maybe TRBD1 (5 bases). The V gene's germline CDR1 is MNHEY and CDR2 SVGEGT. The CDR3 is made up of 13 amino acids. Trimming removed 5 bases from V and 3 bases from J, with 8 bases in between. The CDR3 DNA sequence: TGTGCCAGCAGTCACCAGGGCTACAATGAGCAGTTCTTC. Residues: CASSHQGYNEQFF.

This chain joins TRBV19 and TRBJ2-1, with unresolved D. Deletions cut 3 bases from V and 2 bases from J, with 11 bases between. This CDR3 contains 15 residues. Germline-derived CDR1 and CDR2 are LNHDA and SQIVND (reference sequence). This CDR3 is CASSISGETYNEQFF. The DNA for the CDR3 is TGTGCCAGTAGTATCTCTGGAGAGACCTACAATGAGCAGTTCTTC.

The chain joins TRBV7-2 to TRBJ2-1; 9 nucleotides match TRBD2. The CDR3 loop spans 16 amino acids. Germline loops: CDR1 SGHTA, CDR2 FQGNSA. V was pared by 4 bases and J by 0 bases, with 4 bases of the junction left unmatched. The DNA for the CDR3 is TGTGCCAGCAGCTACGCGGGGGGGAGCTCCTACAATGAGCAGTTCTTC. Translating it yields CASSYAGGSSYNEQFF.

This chain uses TRBV4-1 with TRBJ1-4, with 8 positions matching TRBD1. Germline CDR1 reads MGHRA; CDR2 reads YSYEKL. Trimming removed 8 bases from V and 4 bases from J; junction bases left unmatched: 9. The CDR3 length is 15 residues. CDR3 region: CASGAGGRNNEKLFF. The CDR3 bases are TGCGCCAGCGGTGCAGGGGGCCGGAATAATGAAAAACTGTTTTTT.

The chain couples TRBV13 to TRBJ2-7, with 7 bases that match TRBD1. Germline assignment: CDR1 PRHDT and CDR2 FYEKMQ (reference sequence). The CDR3 is 13 amino acids. J gave up 6 bases and V 4 bases, and 6 bases lay outside the gene matches. CDR3 bases: TGTGCCAGCAGCTACCGGGACAGACCCGAGCAGTACTTC. This translates into CASSYRDRPEQYF.

This clone was recorded a few times. V gene TRBV27 combines with J gene TRBJ1-2; D is possibly TRBD1 (5 bases). CDR1 is MNHEY and CDR2 is SMNVEV in the germline V gene (reference sequence). This CDR3 has 13 amino acids. The V end was cut by 0 bases, the J end by 13 bases, with 15 bases between. The DNA for the CDR3 is TGTGCCAGCAGTTTATCGATGAGGGGAGGGTTCACCTTC. Translation: CASSLSMRGGFTF.

The J gene is TRBJ1-1, the V gene TRBV19; TRBD1 agrees at 7 bases. Per germline, CDR1 LNHDA and CDR2 SQIVND (reference sequence). The CDR3 totals 16 residues. J was trimmed by 4 bases and V by 5 bases; bases with no gene match: 13. The DNA of the CDR3 is TGTGCCAGTAGTCCCACCCGACAGGGTTGGCCCACTGAAGCTTTCTTT. Amino acids: CASSPTRQGWPTEAFF.

The chain has TRBV7-8 and TRBJ2-7, with D possibly TRBD1 on 5 matching bases. Per the germline V gene, CDR1 is SGHVS and CDR2 is FQNEAQ. V dropped 1 base and J dropped 2 bases, with 9 bases sitting between them. The CDR3 runs to 14 residues. CDR3 sequence: CASSLGTKAYEQYF. DNA of the CDR3: TGTGCCAGCAGCTTAGGGACAAAAGCCTACGAGCAGTACTTC.

The chain has TRBV19 and TRBJ2-7; D is undetermined. CDR3 length: 14 residues. Germline CDR1 LNHDA, CDR2 SQIVND (reference sequence). Between the trimmed V and J ends, which lost 2 bases and 1 base, there was a span of 9 bases. The CDR3: CASSILASSYEQYF. CDR3 nucleotide sequence: TGTGCCAGTAGTATACTGGCCTCTTCCTACGAGCAGTACTTC.

The chain carries TRBV11-3 and TRBJ2-1; possibly TRBD2 for D (6 bases). CDR3 length: 12 residues. Germline CDR1 reads SGHNT; CDR2 reads YENEEA. V was trimmed by 1 base and J by 8 bases, leaving 6 bases between them. CDR3 sequence reads: CASSLGGDEQFF. The CDR3 DNA reads as TGTGCCAGCAGCTTAGGCGGGGATGAGCAGTTCTTC.

This clone was observed once. The V call is TRBV11-1, the J call TRBJ2-3; the D gene is possibly TRBD2 (6 bases). There are 14 residues in the CDR3. Germline V gene sequence: CDR1 SGHAT, CDR2 FQDESV (reference sequence). Trimming stripped 3 bases from V and 0 bases from J, with 7 bases between. This CDR3 is CASSLRGSTDTQYF. The CDR3 DNA follows: TGTGCCAGCAGCTTGCGGGGAAGCACAGATACGCAGTATTTT.

The chain carries TRBV7-9 and TRBJ2-1; tentatively, D is TRBD1 (5 bases). V lost 5 bases and J 10 bases, leaving 9 bases between the germline ends. This CDR3 is 11 amino acids long. Germline values: CDR1 SEHNR, CDR2 FQNEAQ (reference sequence). This chain's CDR3 is CASSHSGEQFF. CDR3 nucleotide sequence: TGTGCCAGCAGCCACTCAGGGGAGCAGTTCTTC.

V gene TRBV19 combines with J gene TRBJ1-1; the D gene is possibly TRBD1 (6 bases). This CDR3 has 13 amino acids. V lost 10 bases, J lost 1 base, and 13 bases lay in between. Looked up from germline, CDR1 is LNHDA and CDR2 is SQIVND (reference sequence). The CDR3 nucleotides read TGTGCCACCCAGAGGACAGCGAACACTGAAGCTTTCTTT. Translating gives CATQRTANTEAFF.

The chain links TRBV19 to TRBJ1-2; perhaps TRBD1 as D (6 bases). Germline CDR1 and CDR2: LNHDA and SQIVND (reference sequence). The CDR3 is 18 amino acids. Trimming took 7 bases from V and 5 from J, leaving 29 bases between them. The CDR3 is CASKPAFLSLTGSYGYTF. The DNA of the CDR3 is TGTGCCAGTAAACCGGCCTTTCTTTCGTTAACAGGGTCTTATGGCTACACCTTC.